This T cell receptor beta chain was captured in a study of T cell changes during pregnancy in multiple sclerosis. Trimming took off 3 bases at V and 4 bases at J, with 23 bases between the two ends. The CDR3 runs 17 residues. Germline V CDR1 and CDR2: SGHKS, YYEKEE (reference sequence). Here immunoSEQ multiplex PCR was the method, and the copy in TCRdb shows in-frame clones only, minus some. Of tens of thousands of clones in the sample, more than 80% were seen once. The source of this sequence is a female donor in good health, enrolled as a control in a pregnancy study. This chain uses TRBV5-5 with TRBJ2-7; D possibly corresponds to TRBD1 (6 bases). The specimen comprised peripheral blood, sampled in the first trimester of pregnancy. The CDR3 DNA reads as TGTGCCAGCAGCTCTGACCCAGCCTACAGGGAAAGGTACGAGCAGTACTTC. This translates into CASSSDPAYRERYEQYF.